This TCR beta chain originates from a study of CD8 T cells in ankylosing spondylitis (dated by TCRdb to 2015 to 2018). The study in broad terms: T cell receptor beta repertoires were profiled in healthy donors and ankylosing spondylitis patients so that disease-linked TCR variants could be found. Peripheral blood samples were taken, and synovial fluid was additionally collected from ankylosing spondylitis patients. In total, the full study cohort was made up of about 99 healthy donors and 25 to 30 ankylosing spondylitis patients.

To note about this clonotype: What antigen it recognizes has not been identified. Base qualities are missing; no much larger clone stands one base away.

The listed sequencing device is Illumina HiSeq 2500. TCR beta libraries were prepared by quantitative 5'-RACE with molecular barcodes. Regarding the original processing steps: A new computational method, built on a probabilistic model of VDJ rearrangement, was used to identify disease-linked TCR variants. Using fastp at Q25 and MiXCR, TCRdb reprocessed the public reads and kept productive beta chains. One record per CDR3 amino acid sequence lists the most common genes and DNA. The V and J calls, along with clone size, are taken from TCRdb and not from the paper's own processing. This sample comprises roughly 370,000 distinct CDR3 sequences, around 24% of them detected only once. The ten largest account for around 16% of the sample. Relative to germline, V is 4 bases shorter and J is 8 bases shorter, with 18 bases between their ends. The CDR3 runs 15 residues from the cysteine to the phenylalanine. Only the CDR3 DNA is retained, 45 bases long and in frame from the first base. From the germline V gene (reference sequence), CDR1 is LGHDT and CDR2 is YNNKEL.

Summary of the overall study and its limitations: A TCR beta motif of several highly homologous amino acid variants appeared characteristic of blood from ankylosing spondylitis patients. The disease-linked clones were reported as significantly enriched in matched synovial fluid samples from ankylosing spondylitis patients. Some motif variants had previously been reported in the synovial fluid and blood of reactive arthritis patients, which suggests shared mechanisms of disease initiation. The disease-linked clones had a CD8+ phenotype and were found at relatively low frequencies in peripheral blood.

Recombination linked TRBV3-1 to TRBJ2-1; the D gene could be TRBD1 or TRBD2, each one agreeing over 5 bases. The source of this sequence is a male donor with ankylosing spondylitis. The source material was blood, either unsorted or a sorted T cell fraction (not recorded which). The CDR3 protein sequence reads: CASSRPGPAEYEQFF. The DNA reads TGTGCCAGCAGCCGGCCGGGGCCAGCAGAGTATGAGCAGTTCTTC.